This TCR beta chain was sequenced during a study of T cell responses to AZD1222 COVID-19 vaccine. General study results and limits: Clonal diversity may have been underestimated, and the donors were mostly white British, with more females than males. Sampling captured repertoires only after the peak T cell response.

To note about this clone: Its antigen is undetermined.

The table came from immunoSEQ multiplex PCR; TCRdb's copy has only in-frame clones and leaves some out. This sample carries roughly 200,000 clones, 88% of them seen once, and the ten largest clones take around 8%. The V end was cut by 0 bases, the J end by 3 bases, with 11 bases between. The germline V gene has CDR1 LGHNA and CDR2 YNFKEQ. The CDR3 is 15 residues long. This clonotype was sampled from an adult in good health. The chain links TRBV4-2 to TRBJ1-2; perhaps TRBD1 as D (5 bases). The sample consisted of peripheral blood, taken on day 0 of AZD1222 vaccination. DNA for the CDR3: TGTGCCAGCAGCCAAGATTTGGGGCAGGACTATGGCTACACCTTC. This codes for CASSQDLGQDYGYTF.